Listed below are T cell receptor beta chains from one sample, sequenced in a study of OX40 agonist ivuxolimab in advanced cancers. Profiled with immunoSEQ multiplex PCR; TCRdb holds only in-frame clones, not every one. The sample gives fewer than 10,000 clones, 80% to 90% of which show up once; under 2% is in the top ten. The sequencing used CD4+ or CD8+ T cells sorted from blood, collected in a trial of the OX40 agonist ivuxolimab. The receptors originated from an adult with an advanced solid tumor such as melanoma, head and neck, liver or kidney cancer. The CDR3 runs from the conserved cysteine through the conserved F or W. A D gene is named only where the DNA matches it firmly. Expanded clones get a size class; other rows say once, few or many, or leave the size out.

j_call	d_call	clone_size	v_call	cdr3_aa	cdr3_nt
TRBJ2-7	-	once	TRBV5-1	CASSLTVPSYEQYF	TGCGCCAGCAGCTTGACAGTTCCGTCCTACGAGCAGTACTTC
TRBJ2-4	TRBD1	-	TRBV29-1	CSALTGAGDIQYF	TGCAGCGCCCTGACAGGGGCCGGGGACATTCAGTACTTC
TRBJ1-1	-	-	TRBV5-5	CASSFRRDTEAFF	TGTGCCAGCAGCTTTCGAAGGGACACTGAAGCTTTCTTT
TRBJ1-1	-	-	TRBV15	CATSRVKPMNTEAFF	TGTGCCACCAGCAGAGTGAAGCCCATGAATACTGAAGCTTTCTTT
TRBJ1-2	-	-	TRBV13	CASSFTGPSLDYTF	TGTGCCAGCAGCTTCACGGGCCCATCCCTTGACTACACCTTC
TRBJ1-1	TRBD1	-	TRBV7-2	CASSLAGGASTEAFF	TGTGCCAGCAGCTTGGCAGGGGGCGCCAGCACTGAAGCTTTCTTT
TRBJ2-2	TRBD2	-	TRBV7-3	CASSLAGGPRELFF	TGTGCCAGCAGCTTGGCGGGGGGGCCCCGGGAGCTGTTTTTT
TRBJ1-1	TRBD1	large	TRBV18	CASSPRPGTGESTNTEAFF	TGTGCCAGCTCACCACGCCCGGGGACAGGGGAGTCAACTAACACTGAAGCTTTCTTT
TRBJ1-2	-	-	TRBV28	CASSSEVGGLANGYTF	TGTGCCAGCAGCTCGGAGGTGGGGGGCCTCGCAAATGGCTACACCTTC
TRBJ1-6	-	-	TRBV30	CAWAPRQRYNSPLHF	TGTGCCTGGGCCCCCAGGCAGAGATATAATTCACCCCTCCACTTT
TRBJ2-7	-	few	TRBV5-1	CASRVGGGYEQYF	TGCGCCAGCAGGGTCGGGGGCGGCTACGAGCAGTACTTC
TRBJ1-5	-	once	TRBV21-1	CASQHKDF	TGTGCCAGCCAACACAAGGATTTT
TRBJ1-2	TRBD1	once	TRBV6-6	CASSGSDRDHGYTF	TGTGCCAGCAGTGGCTCTGACAGGGACCATGGCTACACCTTC
TRBJ1-1	-	once	TRBV18	CASSPQGGNTEAFF	TGTGCCAGCTCACCACAGGGCGGAAACACTGAAGCTTTCTTT
TRBJ2-3	-	once	TRBV5-1	CASSLEAGMNTQYF	TGCGCCAGCAGCTTGGAGGCGGGAATGAATACGCAGTATTTT
TRBJ2-2	-	-	TRBV14	CASSQQQLNTGELFF	TGTGCCAGCAGCCAACAACAGCTAAACACCGGGGAGCTGTTTTTT
TRBJ1-1	-	-	TRBV9	CASSPPRGGVSTEAFF	TGTGCCAGCAGCCCTCCCCGCGGGGGGGTAAGCACTGAAGCTTTCTTT
TRBJ2-7	-	-	TRBV28	CASSLPGTYEQYF	TGTGCCAGCAGTTTACCCGGAACCTACGAGCAGTACTTC
TRBJ1-5	-	-	TRBV19	CASREQGDQPQHF	TGTGCCAGTAGGGAACAGGGAGACCAGCCCCAGCATTTT
TRBJ1-2	TRBD1	-	TRBV19	CASTEQGAGGYTF	TGTGCCAGTACCGAACAGGGGGCGGGTGGCTACACCTTC
TRBJ1-3	-	-	TRBV21-1	CASSKGEAGNTIYF	TGTGCCAGCAGCAAGGGGGAGGCTGGAAACACCATATATTTT
TRBJ2-7	-	-	TRBV28	CASSWAIPYEQYF	TGTGCCAGCAGTTGGGCCATTCCCTACGAGCAGTACTTC
TRBJ2-2	-	-	TRBV6-5	CASRDLFWRGELFF	TGTGCCAGCAGGGACTTATTTTGGCGCGGGGAGCTGTTTTTT
TRBJ2-7	-	-	TRBV5-1	CATSGINSYEQYF	TGCGCCACCAGCGGAATCAACTCCTACGAGCAGTACTTC
TRBJ2-4	-	-	TRBV5-6	CASSSFDGKNIQYF	TGTGCCAGCAGCTCCTTCGACGGAAAAAACATTCAGTACTTC
TRBJ2-1	TRBD2	-	TRBV29-1	CSAIVRLAGYEQFF	TGCAGCGCCATTGTGAGACTAGCGGGATATGAGCAGTTCTTC
TRBJ2-2	-	once	TRBV7-3	CASSAFNGELFF	TGTGCCAGCAGCGCCTTCAACGGGGAGCTGTTTTTT
TRBJ1-6	TRBD1	few	TRBV11-2	CANPDRSNSPLHF	TGTGCCAACCCGGACAGGTCGAATTCACCCCTCCACTTT
TRBJ1-4	-	-	TRBV19	CASSITRGPYLDEKLFF	TGTGCCAGTAGTATTACCAGGGGACCCTACTTGGATGAAAAACTGTTTTTT
TRBJ1-2	-	-	TRBV4-3	CASSQERWSAALNYGYTF	TGCGCCAGCAGCCAAGAACGGTGGTCGGCCGCGTTAAACTATGGCTACACCTTC
TRBJ2-7	TRBD1	-	TRBV6-6	CASSPDRGPYEQYF	TGTGCCAGCAGCCCCGACAGGGGTCCCTACGAGCAGTACTTC
TRBJ1-6	-	-	TRBV2	CASSVMRQGNNSPLHF	TGTGCCAGCAGTGTGATGAGGCAGGGCAATAATTCACCCCTCCACTTT
TRBJ2-3	TRBD2	-	TRBV5-1	CASSAGLGTDTQYF	TGCGCCAGCAGCGCGGGACTAGGGACAGATACGCAGTATTTT
TRBJ2-1	TRBD2	-	TRBV2	CASSGSGDEQFF	TGTGCCAGCAGTGGTAGCGGGGATGAGCAGTTCTTC
TRBJ2-5	-	-	TRBV5-6	CASSLGRETQYF	TGTGCCAGCAGCTTAGGGAGAGAGACCCAGTACTTC
TRBJ2-5	-	-	TRBV5-1	CASSQGRPIQETQYF	TGCGCCAGCAGCCAAGGCAGGCCTATCCAAGAGACCCAGTACTTC
TRBJ1-1	-	-	TRBV7-2	CASSPNHRVGTEAFF	TGTGCCAGCAGCCCGAACCACAGGGTTGGCACTGAAGCTTTCTTT
TRBJ2-7	-	-	TRBV27	CASSPYTEGGQQYF	TGTGCCAGCAGCCCTTACACGGAGGGCGGCCAGCAGTACTTC
TRBJ1-2	TRBD1	-	TRBV5-5	CASSEVTGGLYGYTF	TGTGCCAGCAGCGAAGTGACAGGGGGACTCTATGGCTACACCTTC
TRBJ1-1	-	-	TRBV27	CASSLYRNTEAFF	TGTGCCAGCAGTTTATACAGGAACACTGAAGCTTTCTTT
TRBJ2-2	-	-	TRBV2	CASKELWQNTGELFF	TGTGCCAGCAAGGAACTGTGGCAAAACACCGGGGAGCTGTTTTTT
TRBJ2-2	TRBD1	-	TRBV19	CASSIQGRGNTGELFF	TGTGCCAGTAGCATACAGGGGCGTGGGAACACCGGGGAGCTGTTTTTT
TRBJ2-5	TRBD1	-	TRBV6-1	CASRGGRTGEETQYF	TGTGCCAGCAGGGGAGGGAGGACAGGGGAGGAGACCCAGTACTTC
TRBJ1-5	TRBD1	-	TRBV27	CASSAGTGDQPQHF	TGTGCCAGCAGTGCCGGGACAGGGGATCAGCCCCAGCATTTT
TRBJ2-5	-	-	TRBV11-2	CASSLRIIQETQYF	TGTGCCAGCAGCTTACGGATTATTCAAGAGACCCAGTACTTC
TRBJ2-5	TRBD1	once	TRBV5-1	CASSLEGTGGRKTQYF	TGCGCCAGCAGCTTGGAGGGGACAGGGGGGAGGAAGACCCAGTACTTC
TRBJ1-1	-	-	TRBV27	CASRKLPGENTEAFF	TGTGCCAGCAGAAAACTACCGGGAGAGAACACTGAAGCTTTCTTT
TRBJ1-2	-	once	TRBV5-1	CASSLGSGYTF	TGCGCCAGCAGCTTAGGGTCTGGCTACACCTTC